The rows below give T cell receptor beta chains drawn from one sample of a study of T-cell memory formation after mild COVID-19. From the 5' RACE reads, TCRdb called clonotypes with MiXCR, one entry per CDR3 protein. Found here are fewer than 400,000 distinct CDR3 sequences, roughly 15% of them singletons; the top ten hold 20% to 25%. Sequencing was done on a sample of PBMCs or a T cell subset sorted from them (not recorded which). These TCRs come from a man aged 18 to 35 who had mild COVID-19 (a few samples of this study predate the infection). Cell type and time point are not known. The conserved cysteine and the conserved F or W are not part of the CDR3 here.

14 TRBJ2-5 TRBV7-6 ASSLGEGTPQETQY
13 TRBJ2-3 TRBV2 ASSERGRGPDTQY
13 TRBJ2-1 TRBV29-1 SVAPLAGGLGEQF
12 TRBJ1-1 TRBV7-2 ASSSMGGDTEAF
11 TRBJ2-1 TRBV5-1 ASSPYGGNEQF
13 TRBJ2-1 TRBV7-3 ASSPRLAHLAEQF
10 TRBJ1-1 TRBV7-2 ASSFRKFEAF
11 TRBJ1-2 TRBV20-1 SAAIVTGYGYT
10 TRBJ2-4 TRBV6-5 ASTTSGDIQY
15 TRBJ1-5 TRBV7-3 ASSRLGGRYSNQPQH